This is a list of T cell receptor beta chains from one sample in a study of cytotoxic CD8 clonotypes in ibrutinib-treated CLL. Sequenced by immunoSEQ multiplex PCR; TCRdb stores in-frame clones only, minus some. The table has more than 12,000 clones, approximately 52% seen once. Here the sequenced sample was PBMCs, taken at an approximately 26-month disease-progression time point, from a patient treated with ibrutinib. These receptors all come from a human donor with chronic lymphocytic leukemia. Both conserved end residues are part of each CDR3. Each record gives: CDR3 protein, CDR3 DNA, D gene, clone size, J gene, V gene. D genes are given only for firm matches. Only part of the rows carry a size: once, few, many, or a class if the clone is expanded.

CDR3: CASSDVLKKEKLFF
DNA: TGTGCCAGCAGCGACGTCCTAAAGAAGGAAAAACTGTTTTTT
D: .
size: .
J: TRBJ1-4
V: TRBV5-6

CDR3: CSVGWGSYEQYF
DNA: TGCAGCGTTGGTTGGGGTTCCTACGAGCAGTACTTC
D: .
size: .
J: TRBJ2-7
V: TRBV29-1

CDR3: CASSLLETHEQFF
DNA: TGCGCCAGCAGCCTTTTAGAGACCCATGAGCAGTTCTTC
D: .
size: .
J: TRBJ2-1
V: TRBV5-1

CDR3: CASSQEAVRQFF
DNA: TGCGCCAGCAGCCAAGAGGCAGTCCGGCAGTTCTTC
D: .
size: .
J: TRBJ2-1
V: TRBV4-1

CDR3: CASSLGMGSNYGYTF
DNA: TGTGCCAGCAGCCTCGGTATGGGATCTAACTATGGCTACACCTTC
D: .
size: .
J: TRBJ1-2
V: TRBV4-2

CDR3: CASSPYRGSYNEQFF
DNA: TGTGCCAGCTCACCATACAGGGGCTCCTACAATGAGCAGTTCTTC
D: TRBD1
size: few
J: TRBJ2-1
V: TRBV18

CDR3: CASSFSAGGGQETQYF
DNA: TGTGCCAGCAGCTTTTCAGCGGGGGGAGGGCAAGAGACCCAGTACTTC
D: TRBD2
size: .
J: TRBJ2-5
V: TRBV7-6

CDR3: CASSSKVFYEQYF
DNA: TGTGCCAGCAGCTCAAAGGTCTTCTACGAGCAGTACTTC
D: .
size: .
J: TRBJ2-7
V: TRBV11-2

CDR3: CASSQTGTGLETQYF
DNA: TGTGCCAGCAGCCAAACCGGGACAGGGCTGGAGACCCAGTACTTC
D: TRBD1
size: .
J: TRBJ2-5
V: TRBV4-2

CDR3: CASSIVGQSTEAFF
DNA: TGTGCCAGTAGTATTGTAGGACAGTCCACTGAAGCTTTCTTT
D: .
size: .
J: TRBJ1-1
V: TRBV19

CDR3: CSVGLSGARKTQYF
DNA: TGCAGCGTGGGTCTAAGCGGTGCTCGGAAGACCCAGTACTTC
D: .
size: .
J: TRBJ2-5
V: TRBV29-1

CDR3: CSVEEQFFGYTF
DNA: TGCAGCGTCGAAGAACAGTTTTTCGGCTACACCTTC
D: .
size: .
J: TRBJ1-2
V: TRBV29-1

CDR3: CASSPPMNTEAFF
DNA: TGTGCCAGCTCACCACCGATGAACACTGAAGCTTTCTTT
D: .
size: .
J: TRBJ1-1
V: TRBV18

CDR3: CSGRITSTDTQYF
DNA: TGCAGCGGCCGGATAACTAGCACCGATACGCAGTATTTT
D: .
size: .
J: TRBJ2-3
V: TRBV29-1